The 3 T cell receptor beta chains below all came from one sample that was sequenced in a study of T cell repertoires in ileal Crohn's disease. Produced via immunoSEQ multiplex PCR; TCRdb's table is partial and in-frame only. The table has approximately 15,000 clones, roughly 70% seen once. The sample consisted of ileal tissue. The receptors here all came from an adult with Crohn's disease.

The gene calls are TRBV5-1 and TRBJ1-4, with D possibly TRBD1 on 5 matching bases. The V end lost 1 base, the J end lost 2 bases, and 9 bases lay between the germline ends. This CDR3 region has 15 residues. From germline, CDR1 is SGHRS and CDR2 YFSETQ. The CDR3 region is CASSLMGGTNEKLFF. Written as DNA, the CDR3 is TGCGCCAGCAGCTTGATGGGGGGGACTAATGAAAAACTGTTTTTT.

The chain joins TRBV25-1 to TRBJ1-1; D is unclear. Trimming stripped 5 bases from V and 0 bases from J, with 10 bases between. The germline gives CDR1 MGHDK, CDR2 SYGVNS. CDR3 length equals 14 residues. In nucleotides, the CDR3 is TGTGCCAGCAGTTCAAATTCAATGAACACTGAAGCTTTCTTT. Amino acid sequence: CASSSNSMNTEAFF.

This chain joins TRBV6-4 and TRBJ2-3; 9 nucleotides agree with TRBD2. With V trimmed by 3 bases and J by 5 bases, 6 bases remained unmatched. Germline V CDR1 and CDR2: MRHNA, SNTAGT. The CDR3 spans 15 residues. CDR3: CASSEEAGGGDTQYF. In nucleotides, the CDR3 is TGTGCCAGCAGTGAGGAAGCGGGAGGTGGAGATACGCAGTATTTT.